The 14 T cell receptor beta chains listed next were all sequenced from one sample in a study of blood T cell repertoires in COVID-19. Profiling relied on immunoSEQ multiplex PCR, and the TCRdb table lists in-frame clones only, not all of them. The sample lists under 150,000 clones; around nine tenths were seen once. The sample comprised peripheral blood. These receptors were obtained from a human donor with active COVID-19. The donor label of this sample is uncertain.

This clone appeared a few times. The CDR3: CASSLGVAYEQYF. CDR3 nucleotide sequence: TGTGCCAGCAGCTTAGGGGTTGCCTACGAGCAGTACTTC. The chain joins TRBV5-4 to TRBJ2-7, with D possibly being TRBD1 (5 bases). V lost 2 bases and J lost 2, with 8 bases in between. The CDR3 totals 13 residues. Germline V gene data show CDR1 as SGHNT and CDR2 as YYREEE (reference sequence).

The sample holds one count of this clone. The rearrangement joins TRBV4-3 to TRBJ2-6; D is unclear. CDR1 is LGHNA and CDR2 is YSLEER in the germline V gene. CDR3 length: 15 residues. The ends were cut back, 10 bases at V and 0 bases at J, with 13 bases in the middle. CDR3 protein: CATKLSHSGANVLTF. CDR3 DNA: TGCGCCACCAAACTGAGTCACTCTGGGGCCAACGTCCTGACTTTC.

CDR3 sequence reads: CASSLLGKGAGTDTQYF. The CDR3 DNA reads TGTGCCAGCAGTTTATTGGGAAAGGGGGCAGGCACAGATACGCAGTATTTT. The chain combines TRBV27 with TRBJ2-3, with 7 positions matching TRBD1. There are 17 residues in the CDR3. The germline CDR1 and CDR2 sequences are MNHEY and SMNVEV (reference sequence). J was trimmed by 1 base and V by 1 base; bases with no gene match: 8.

The rearrangement links TRBV19 to TRBJ1-4, with 8 bases matching TRBD1. This CDR3 has 11 amino acids. Germline V gene lookup returns CDR1 LNHDA and CDR2 SQIVND (reference sequence). V was pared by 6 bases and J by 11 bases, with 2 bases of the junction left unmatched. This CDR3 is CASRDRDKLFF. DNA for the CDR3: TGTGCCAGTAGGGACAGGGACAAACTGTTTTTT.

The J gene is TRBJ1-1, the V gene TRBV29-1; perhaps TRBD1 as D (6 bases). This CDR3 is built from 13 residues. Deletions cut 7 bases from V and 4 bases from J, with 16 bases between. From germline, CDR1 is SQVTM and CDR2 ANQGSEA. This CDR3 is CSGLDSGVTEAFF. As DNA, the CDR3 is TGCAGCGGCCTGGACAGCGGGGTCACTGAAGCTTTCTTT.

The J gene is TRBJ1-2, the V gene TRBV5-1; D is unresolved. Trimming removed 1 base from V and 2 bases from J, with 9 bases in between. Germline V gene sequence: CDR1 SGHRS, CDR2 YFSETQ. The CDR3 is 14 amino acids. The CDR3 loop is CASSLNAGNYGYTF. The CDR3 DNA reads as TGCGCCAGCAGCTTGAATGCGGGGAACTATGGCTACACCTTC.

The chain has TRBV7-8 and TRBJ1-4; D is uncertain. The CDR3 contains 12 residues. V was pared by 5 bases and J by 7 bases, with 8 bases between. Germline values: CDR1 SGHVS, CDR2 FQNEAQ. CDR3 in DNA: TGTGCCAGCAGCCGTCCGCGTGAAAAACTGTTTTTT. As protein: CASSRPREKLFF.

The CDR3 DNA reads as TGCGCCACCGGGACTAGCGGGGGAGGTGAGCAGTTCTTC. Protein product: CATGTSGGGEQFF. The rearrangement joins TRBV10-1 to TRBJ2-1, with 14 nucleotides matching TRBD2. The V segment lost 10 bases and the J segment 9 bases; nucleotides outside the gene matches: 5. This CDR3 spans 13 amino acids. The germline V gene has CDR1 WNHNN and CDR2 SYGVQD (reference sequence).

The chain joins TRBV9 to TRBJ1-1; 7 positions agree with TRBD1. Per germline, CDR1 SGDLS and CDR2 YYNGEE. The CDR3 loop spans 14 amino acids. The trim removed 5 bases at V and 2 bases at J, leaving 6 bases unmatched. The CDR3 is CASRQGDSNTEAFF. The CDR3 DNA is TGTGCCAGCAGGCAGGGGGATTCTAACACTGAAGCTTTCTTT.

The V gene is TRBV18, the J gene TRBJ1-1, with D uncertain. The germline gives CDR1 KGHSH, CDR2 LQKENI. The V end lost 2 bases, the J end lost 4 bases, and 8 bases lay between the germline ends. The CDR3 runs to 13 residues. CDR3 in DNA: TGTGCCAGCTCACCAAAGGGAGGCACTGAAGCTTTCTTT. Amino acids: CASSPKGGTEAFF.

The V and J genes are TRBV18 and TRBJ1-1, with TRBD1 matching 7 bases. This CDR3 contains 14 residues. The V and J ends lost 2 bases and 4 bases, in that order; junction bases with no gene match: 4. Germline assignment: CDR1 KGHSH and CDR2 LQKENI. The CDR3 nucleotides are TGTGCCAGCTCACCAAAATCAGGGGGCACTGAAGCTTTCTTT. This translates into CASSPKSGGTEAFF.

This sequence joins TRBV7-3 and TRBJ2-5; the D gene is possibly TRBD2 (7 bases). The V gene's germline CDR1 is SGHTA and CDR2 FQGTGA. The CDR3 has 15 amino acids. V dropped 3 bases and J dropped 4 bases, with 15 bases sitting between them. The CDR3 DNA is TGTGCCAGCAGCTTGGGAGGGGGGGCCCGAGAGACCCAGTACTTC. It specifies CASSLGGGARETQYF.

In its sample, this clone was seen a few times. The chain has TRBV19 and TRBJ2-2, with a possible D match to TRBD1 (6 bases). The V gene's germline CDR1 is LNHDA and CDR2 SQIVND (reference sequence). The V and J ends lost 3 bases and 2 bases respectively, with 10 bases between them. There are 15 residues in the CDR3. The CDR3 DNA reads as TGTGCCAGTAGTATCGGGACAAGAAACACCGGGGAGCTGTTTTTT. The encoded protein is CASSIGTRNTGELFF.

This clone is a singleton in its sample. The chain links TRBV18 to TRBJ2-1, with D tentatively TRBD2 (5 bases). Trimming left V 0 bases short and J 0 bases short, with 9 bases between. Germline V gene lookup returns CDR1 KGHSH and CDR2 LQKENI. This CDR3 is built from 16 residues. The CDR3 DNA sequence: TGTGCCAGCTCACCACCGGGAGTTAGCTCCTACAATGAGCAGTTCTTC. Translating gives CASSPPGVSSYNEQFF.